The table lists the clone carrying this T cell receptor (beta chain) with many counts. Its specificity is not known. The sequence runs out 3 residues before the end of the CDR3; the remainder is reconstructed from the germline J gene. Method: immunoSEQ multiplex PCR; TCRdb's copy keeps in-frame clones and lacks some. The sample shows approximately 81,000 clones, none of them appearing just once. Caucasian heritage predominated among both patients and controls. This entry comes from a study of T cell clonality in common variable immunodeficiency. The germline V gene has CDR1 SGHDT and CDR2 YYEEEE. CDR3 length: 13 residues. V was clipped by 5 bases and J by 6 bases, with 11 bases between them. Study results and caveats: CVID subjects showed higher TCRbeta clonality than healthy controls. Fewer TCRbeta clones were shared among CVID subjects than controls.

This chain links TRBV5-6 with TRBJ2-2, with TRBD1 as a possible D gene (6 bases). Sequencing was done on a sample of peripheral blood mononuclear cells. This TCR derives from a person aged 18 to 70 in good health. CDR3 DNA (partial): TGTGCCAGCAGACCTACAGGGTCCGGGGAG. Translating gives CASRPTGSGE. The entire CDR3 is CASRPTGSGELFF.